The clone carrying this T cell receptor (beta chain) was recorded many times. What it binds is not known. The study left out patients who had uncontrolled infection, other autoimmune disease, pregnancy or lactation. This sample was included in a study of T cells in Graves' hyperthyroidism and ophthalmopathy. Study-wide findings and caveats: Expanded thyroid clonotypes (above 0.001) were mostly also found in blood.

It was RNA transcripts that yielded the amplified TCR beta CDR3 regions. The HTBI primer set drove a first-round RT-PCR of the TCR CDR3. TCRdb processed the multiplex PCR reads anew with MiXCR; each CDR3 protein has one entry. The sample consists of 500,000 to 600,000 distinct CDR3 sequences, approximately 20% of them appearing once. From germline, CDR1 is GTSNPN and CDR2 SVGIG (reference sequence). With 5 bases clipped from V and 2 bases from J, the junction kept 0 bases outside the gene matches. This CDR3 spans 12 amino acids. V gene TRBV30 combines with J gene TRBJ1-2; 9 bases are a match to TRBD1. This TCR was sampled from a man in his forties with Graves' ophthalmopathy. Sequencing used blood. The CDR3 bases are TGTGCCTGGGACAGGGGGAACTATGGCTACACCTTC. Amino acids: CAWDRGNYGYTF.